Described below is a single T cell receptor (beta chain) sequence and its context. The antigen is not known. RNA served as the template for amplifying TCR beta CDR3 regions. HTBI primers were used in a first-round RT-PCR, which preceded a second-round multiplex PCR. TCRdb re-called the multiplex PCR reads with MiXCR, one entry per CDR3 protein. Of 350,000 to 400,000 distinct CDR3 sequences listed, roughly 14% are singletons. This entry is derived from a study of Graves' ophthalmopathy and Graves' hyperthyroidism. General study points: Detection in blood was also observed for most expanded thyroid clonotypes above 0.001 frequency. Using a 13-signature model, the authors split ophthalmopathy from stable hyperthyroidism, with roughly 90% sensitivity and around 84% specificity.

Hyperthyroidism patients, all newly diagnosed, had under 2 months' duration and ages of 18 to 65. Germline V gene sequence: CDR1 SGHAT, CDR2 FQNNGV. The CDR3 runs 14 residues. Trimming pared 4 bases from V and 4 bases from J, leaving 13 bases between. The sample taken for sequencing was peripheral blood. The J gene is TRBJ2-5, the V gene TRBV11-2; D is possibly TRBD2 (5 bases). The source is a woman between 18 and 29 years old with stable Graves' hyperthyroidism. The DNA of the CDR3 is TGTGCCAGCAGCTCCCGTCCACGGGGAGAGACCCAGTACTTC. Protein: CASSSRPRGETQYF.